This T cell receptor (beta chain) was sequenced for a study of beta chain features in type 1 diabetes (dated by TCRdb to the late 2010s). Regarding the research as a whole: No differences in mean age, gender distribution, total cell number or subset yield were found between patients and healthy donors. The study compared the TCRB repertoires of sorted circulating CD4+ T cell subsets in recently diagnosed type 1 diabetes patients with those in matched healthy donors. A total of 100 million to 110 million sorted cells were examined across all samples, and a strong correlation was observed between cell number per subset and RNA yield. Whereas all 30 or so donors provided naive and central memory subsets, regulatory and stem cell-like memory subsets were isolated from just 8 patients and roughly eight healthy donors. The study at large found these results: Patients with type 1 diabetes made fewer insertions and deleted more nucleotides at VDJ recombination sites, implying thymic rearrangement abnormalities. PCR may preferentially amplify shorter templates, but because patient and control samples were amplified and corrected together, any resulting skew would affect both groups equally. Naive, central memory and regulatory TCRB repertoires appeared to be more alike among patients than among healthy donors. Because small numbers of individuals were included in the HLA sub-analyses, any influence of HLA type on TCRB rearrangement was left unresolved. Because cDNA rather than genomic DNA was sequenced, highly expressing activated cells could have been over-represented, although no difference in activation and CD3 levels was found between groups. A moderate but significant shortening of TCRB CDR3 length was observed in type 1 diabetes patients in all four CD4+ subsets.

Ends trimmed: V by 3 bases, J by 4 bases; bases unmatched to a gene: 11. From the cysteine through the phenylalanine, the CDR3 covers 16 amino acids. The retained sequence is limited to the CDR3, 48 bases, with the frame set at the first base. The germline V gene specifies MNHEY as CDR1 and SVGAGI as CDR2. Worth noting for this clone: No cognate antigen has been identified for it. Base qualities are not provided; no much larger clone lies one nucleotide away.

Each donor gave one peripheral blood draw, averaging roughly 120 mL, which was collected into heparinised tubes. Naive, central memory, regulatory and stem cell-like memory CD4+ T cells were sorted on a BD FACSAria II using a panel including CD45RO, CCR7, CD25, CD127, CD95 and CD27. Purity was above 95% for every sorted population. PBMCs were isolated right away by Lymphoprep density gradient centrifugation and were stained directly, without culture. So that batch effects would be minimized, each experiment stained and sorted samples in pairs, pairing one healthy donor with one patient. The High Capacity cDNA Reverse Transcription Kit was used to reverse transcribe all of the isolated RNA, meaning that expressed TCRB transcripts were what got sequenced. Deep immunoSEQ sequencing was performed on naive, central memory and regulatory T cell samples, with an average of roughly 3.3 million total reads per sample. Sorted cells were lysed in RLT buffer, and RNA was extracted using DNase-treated RNeasy Micro or Mini kits according to cell number. Each cell subset was processed on its own to prevent cross-contamination, while patient and healthy donor samples were processed together. Using the immunoSEQ multiplex PCR, TCRB sequences were amplified from cDNA into 87-bp fragments spanning the CDR3 region. The amplicons were sequenced using the Illumina HiSeq platform. The source study handled its data this way. Synthetic template baselines were used to correct PCR bias computationally, reads within Hamming distance 2 were collapsed, and singletons that could not be merged were discarded. Reads were aligned against IMGT to assign V, D and J genes, CDR3 length and insertions or deletions at six rearrangement sites. Within each subset, clonotype counts were normalized to sorted cell number, after which true diversity and Gini coefficients were computed with the tcR R package. The overlap coefficient, calculated on TCRB nucleotide sequences, was used to quantify repertoire sharing. Out-of-frame TCRB sequences from naive cells were analyzed to stand in for the pre-selection repertoire. What TCRdb holds here is the immuneACCESS table cut down to in-frame rearrangements. Part of the clones is not present; checked against another copy, under half of the missing clones reflect an unresolved V gene, and the others are unexplained. Clone size and the V and J calls come from that table; the DNA yielded D and trimming. The sample yields roughly 610,000 clones; roughly 16% were counted once. About 0.097% of the sample lies in the top ten.

The clonotype originates from a man between 18 and 29 years old in good health. The V and J genes are TRBV6-5 and TRBJ1-1, and 7 bases in between align with TRBD1. Sequenced input: naive CD4+ T cells from blood. What the cell subset or site label conveys for this sample: true naive CD4+ T cells. The CDR3 corresponds to CASSYRQGGKGTEAFF. The base sequence is TGTGCCAGCAGTTATCGACAGGGTGGTAAGGGCACTGAAGCTTTCTTT.